A single sample is the source of the 8 T cell receptor beta chains below, sequenced in a study of shared clonotypes between healthy human individuals. CD45RO-negative, CCR7-selected cells formed the naive CD8 fraction, which excluded terminally differentiated effector memory CD45RA+ cells. The method was immunoSEQ multiplex PCR; TCRdb's version includes in-frame clones alone and lacks a portion of them. The sample lists approximately 1.9 million clones; 93% were seen once. Specimen: naive CD8+ T cells from PBMCs. Receptors originate from a man in his late teens or twenties in good health. Some clones in this sample may be carry-over from other donors' samples.

The chain carries TRBV5-4 and TRBJ2-7; 10 bases match TRBD2. This CDR3 spans 15 amino acids. CDR1 and CDR2 from the germline V gene are SGHNT and YYREEE (reference sequence). V shed 0 bases, J shed 5 bases, and the junction held 5 bases outside the gene matches. The CDR3 sequence: CASSLASTSGNEQYF. The CDR3 DNA sequence: TGTGCCAGCAGCTTGGCATCAACTAGCGGGAACGAGCAGTACTTC.

The rearrangement uses TRBV7-9 and TRBJ2-3; TRBD1 matches 10 bases. Germline V CDR1 and CDR2: SEHNR, FQNEAQ (reference sequence). CDR3 size: 16 residues. The ends lost 0 bases at V and 3 bases at J; junction bases unmatched: 3. CDR3 in DNA: TGTGCCAGCAGCTTAGCGACAGGGGGCGTTACAGATACGCAGTATTTT. Protein: CASSLATGGVTDTQYF.

The V gene is TRBV5-1, the J gene TRBJ2-7; 10 bases are a match to TRBD1. Germline values: CDR1 SGHRS, CDR2 YFSETQ. The length of the CDR3 is 15 residues. V dropped 4 bases and J dropped 2; count of bases not matched to a gene: 6. The CDR3 DNA reads TGCGCCAGCAGCCATGACAGGGGGCTCACCTACGAGCAGTACTTC. Its translation is CASSHDRGLTYEQYF.

The genes are TRBV28 and TRBJ2-7; 8 bases agree with TRBD1. Looked up from germline, CDR1 is MDHEN and CDR2 is SYDVKM. The CDR3 totals 13 residues. V lost 6 bases, J lost 2 bases, and 3 bases stayed unmatched. The CDR3 is CASSHRGTYEQYF. The CDR3 coding sequence is TGTGCCAGCAGCCACAGGGGGACCTACGAGCAGTACTTC.

The chain carries TRBV7-9 and TRBJ2-5; 7 bases are a match to TRBD1. V lost 8 bases to trimming and J lost 0 bases; unmatched junction nucleotides: 3. Germline-derived CDR1 and CDR2 are SEHNR and FQNEAQ (reference sequence). The CDR3 has 13 residues. CDR3 sequence (DNA): TGTGCCAGCGACAGGGTGTACCAAGAGACCCAGTACTTC. Residues: CASDRVYQETQYF.

The gene calls are TRBV19 and TRBJ2-1, with D tentatively TRBD1 (5 bases). In germline, CDR1 is LNHDA, CDR2 SQIVND (reference sequence). The CDR3 is made up of 13 amino acids. V lost 5 bases to trimming and J lost 9 bases, with 14 bases between them. The CDR3 DNA reads TGTGCCAGTAGTTTACACCAGGACATTGAGCAGTTCTTC. Its translation: CASSLHQDIEQFF.

CDR3 DNA: TGTGCCAGCAGATCTACTAGCGGTCTCTTCAATGAGCAGTTCTTC. This gives the protein CASRSTSGLFNEQFF. The chain combines TRBV28 with TRBJ2-1; 8 bases are shared with TRBD2. The CDR3 runs to 15 residues. Germline V gene data show CDR1 as MDHEN and CDR2 as SYDVKM. With V trimmed by 6 bases and J by 6 bases, 10 bases remained unmatched.

The rearrangement joins TRBV5-1 to TRBJ2-7; the D call may be TRBD1 or TRBD2 (6 bases each). CDR1 and CDR2 (germline): SGHRS, YFSETQ. The CDR3 is made up of 15 amino acids. The V gene lost 0 bases and the J gene lost 2 bases, with 12 bases spanning the gap. The CDR3 region is CASSLAYGGTYEQYF. In nucleotides, the CDR3 is TGCGCCAGCAGCTTGGCCTACGGGGGCACCTACGAGCAGTACTTC.